The 7 T cell receptor beta chains below all came from one sample that was sequenced in a study of T-cell reconstitution after alpha-beta-depleted transplantation in children. Preparation of the TCRbeta library involved a method that used unique molecular identifiers. TCRdb called the PCR reads again in MiXCR, with one record for every CDR3 protein. Of around 300,000 distinct CDR3 sequences in the sample, about 9.5% were seen once. The sample in question was PBMCs, obtained before TCRalphabeta/CD19-depleted stem cell transplant. The receptors originated from a boy under two years old with acute myeloid leukemia, due to receive a stem cell transplant.

This clonotype showed up many times. This chain joins TRBV5-1 and TRBJ2-7; 9 nucleotides match TRBD1. The V gene's germline CDR1 is SGHRS and CDR2 YFSETQ. With 0 bases clipped from V and 5 bases from J, the junction kept 0 bases outside the gene matches. There are 13 residues in the CDR3. In nucleotides, the CDR3 is TGCGCCAGCAGCTTGGACAGGGGGCACGAGCAGTACTTC. Residues: CASSLDRGHEQYF.

This clonotype was counted many times. This chain joins TRBV5-4 and TRBJ2-7, with 7 bases matching TRBD2. The CDR3 covers 19 residues. Trimming took 0 bases from V and 3 from J; bases not matched to a gene: 18. Looked up from germline, CDR1 is SGHNT and CDR2 is YYREEE (reference sequence). CDR3 residues: CASSLARFRASGRLYEQYF. CDR3 nucleotides: TGTGCCAGCAGCTTGGCCCGCTTCCGGGCTAGCGGCAGACTCTACGAGCAGTACTTC.

This clonotype was detected many times. CDR3 loop: CASSLASVPTYEQYF. The CDR3 nucleotides are TGCGCCAGCAGCTTGGCCTCCGTACCCACCTACGAGCAGTACTTC. V is TRBV5-1 and J is TRBJ2-7; no reliable D call. The germline V gene encodes CDR1 SGHRS and CDR2 YFSETQ. There are 15 residues in the CDR3. The ends were cut back, 0 bases at V and 2 bases at J, with 12 bases in the middle. The full variable domain, in which reference TRBV5-1 and TRBJ2-7 provide the parts outside the CDR3, is KAGVTQTPRYLIKTRGQQVTLSCSPISGHRSVSWYQQTPGQGLQFLFEYFSETQRNKGNFPGRFSGRQFSNSRSEMNVSTLELGDSALYLCASSLASVPTYEQYFGPGTRLTVT.

This clonotype was seen ten or more times. This chain uses TRBV12-3 or TRBV12-4 with TRBJ2-7, with TRBD1 matching 7 bases. The CDR3 covers 13 residues. V shed 7 bases and J 4 bases; nucleotides not matched to a gene: 7. Here the CDR3 reads CASTLPGGYEQYF. As DNA, the CDR3 is TGTGCCAGCACTCTCCCAGGGGGATACGAGCAGTACTTC.

Points on this clonotype: A clone one base away is much larger, so this may be a read error. The CDR3 bases are TGTGCCAGCCATGGGACAGGGATCCCCTACGGACGACTCTCCTACGAGCAGGACTTC. Its translation is CASHGTGIPYGRLSYEQDF. The chain recombines TRBV28 with TRBJ2-7, with 9 bases that match TRBD1. The CDR3 covers 19 residues. Germline V lookup: CDR1 MDHEN, CDR2 SYDVKM.

This clonotype came up many times. This chain joins TRBV11-1 and TRBJ2-7; the D is unclear. The germline gives CDR1 SGHAT, CDR2 FQDESV (reference sequence). The CDR3 spans 12 residues. V was shortened by 5 bases and J by 3 bases, with 8 bases between the two germline ends. CDR3 bases: TGTGCCAGCAGCCTAAGAGTCTACGAGCAGTACTTC. Amino acids: CASSLRVYEQYF.

This clonotype was seen repeatedly, ten times or more. The chain's CDR3 is CASSLRANEKLFF. The CDR3 DNA reads TGTGCCAGCAGCTTGAGGGCTAATGAAAAACTGTTTTTT. This chain uses TRBV7-9 with TRBJ1-4; D is undetermined. Germline CDR1 SEHNR, CDR2 FQNEAQ (reference sequence). V was clipped by 3 bases and J by 3 bases, with 5 bases between them. The CDR3 extends over 13 amino acids. The whole variable domain, filled in from reference TRBV7-9 and TRBJ1-4, reads DTGVSQNPRHKITKRGQNVTFRCDPISEHNRLYWYRQTLGQGPEFLTYFQNEAQLEKSRLLSDRFSAERPKGSFSTLEIQRTEQGDSAMYLCASSLRANEKLFFGSGTQLSVL.